Each of the 31 T cell receptor beta chains below was sequenced from the same sample in a study of technical replicates of blood from a handful of donors (dated by TCRdb to 2015 to 2018). To prepare the library, the immunoSEQ multiplex PCR assay was applied. The table comes from immuneACCESS by way of TCRdb, which keeps in-frame sequences with V and J called. Part of the clones is missing from these tables; in studies checked, under half for an unresolved V gene and the rest for unknown reasons. Counted in this sample were over 10,000 clones; approximately 95% of them appeared once. The ten largest clones represent around 7% of the sample. The sample consisted of PBMCs. The receptors come from a human donor in good health.

The V and J genes are TRBV6-1 and TRBJ1-4, with D uncertain. The germline CDR1 and CDR2 sequences are MNHNS and SASEGT. Trimming left V 4 bases short and J 0 bases short, with 12 bases between. There are 16 residues in the CDR3. The CDR3 protein is CASSGAAVTTNEKLFF. CDR3 DNA: TGTGCCAGCAGTGGGGCAGCAGTAACAACTAATGAAAAACTGTTTTTT.

The chain couples TRBV28 to TRBJ2-7, with 7 bases that match TRBD1. V gave up 7 bases and J gave up 6 bases; unmatched junction bases: 12. This CDR3 is built from 14 residues. The germline V gene has CDR1 MDHEN and CDR2 SYDVKM. DNA for the CDR3: TGTGCCAGCAAACCCCCGGCAGGGGGTGGCGAGCAGTACTTC. Residues: CASKPPAGGGEQYF.

J is TRBJ2-7 and V is TRBV28, with 7 bases lining up with TRBD1. Germline CDR1 reads MDHEN; CDR2 reads SYDVKM. V was pared by 6 bases and J by 4 bases, with 3 bases of the junction left unmatched. The CDR3 extends over 12 amino acids. In DNA form, the CDR3 reads TGTGCCAGCAGCAAACAGGGGTACGAGCAGTACTTC. Protein: CASSKQGYEQYF.

This chain joins TRBV6-5 and TRBJ2-7, with 10 nucleotides matching TRBD2. Germline V lookup: CDR1 MNHEY, CDR2 SVGAGI. With 5 bases clipped from V and 5 bases from J, the junction kept 6 bases outside the gene matches. The CDR3 extends over 14 amino acids. This CDR3 reads CASSLGLAGDEQYF. The DNA of the CDR3 is TGTGCCAGCAGTCTCGGCCTAGCGGGAGACGAGCAGTACTTC.

This clone appeared a single time. This chain joins TRBV4-1 and TRBJ1-1, with 7 bases lining up with TRBD1. Germline trimming cut 0 bases from V and 3 bases from J; bases unmatched to any gene: 10. Germline V gives CDR1 MGHRA, CDR2 YSYEKL. This CDR3 is built from 17 residues. As DNA, the CDR3 is TGCGCCAGCAGCCAAGATTTCGAGGGGGCGTTGGACACTGAAGCTTTCTTT. Protein sequence: CASSQDFEGALDTEAFF.

This clone was detected a few times. The chain carries TRBV6-1 and TRBJ2-2; perhaps TRBD2 as D (5 bases). Trimming shortened V by 1 base and J by 4 bases, and 7 bases separated the two germline ends. Germline V lookup: CDR1 MNHNS, CDR2 SASEGT. The CDR3 has 14 amino acids. The CDR3 loop is CASSEDGLTGELFF. In DNA, the CDR3 is TGTGCCAGCAGTGAAGACGGACTCACCGGGGAGCTGTTTTTT.

The chain employs TRBV28 and TRBJ2-2; 14 nucleotides align to TRBD2. This CDR3 contains 17 residues. Unmatched junction bases numbered 12, after V lost 8 bases and J lost 7 bases. CDR1 is MDHEN and CDR2 is SYDVKM in the germline V gene. DNA of the CDR3: TGTGCCAGCCTACCAGGGACTAGCGGGAGACGGGGCGGGGAGCTGTTTTTT. Translating it yields CASLPGTSGRRGGELFF. Filled out from reference TRBV28 and TRBJ2-2, the complete variable domain reads DVKVTQSSRYLVKRTGEKVFLECVQDMDHENMFWYRQDPGLGLRLIYFSYDVKMKEKGDIPEGYSVSREKKERFSLILESASTNQTSMYLCASLPGTSGRRGGELFFGEGSRLTVL.

The V and J genes are TRBV5-6 and TRBJ2-3; TRBD1 matches at 9 bases. The V gene's germline CDR1 is SGHDT and CDR2 YYEEEE. The CDR3 is 13 residues long. The V and J ends lost 5 bases and 3 bases, in that order; junction bases with no gene match: 1. The CDR3 bases are TGTGCCAGCAGGGGACAGGGAACAGATACGCAGTATTTT. This encodes CASRGQGTDTQYF.

In its sample, this clone was seen once. V usage is TRBV30 and J usage is TRBJ2-1, with TRBD1 matching over 7 bases. There are 15 residues in the CDR3. CDR1 is GTSNPN, CDR2 SVGIG, per germline (reference sequence). J was trimmed by 2 bases and V by 2 bases; bases with no gene match: 6. CDR3 loop: CAWSSTGTAYNEQFF. The DNA of the CDR3 is TGTGCCTGGAGTTCCACAGGGACAGCCTACAATGAGCAGTTCTTC.

This rearrangement joins TRBV6-6 to TRBJ2-5, with D perhaps TRBD2 (6 bases). CDR3 length: 13 amino acids. CDR1 is MNHNY, CDR2 SVGAGI, per germline (reference sequence). V was pared by 6 bases and J by 3 bases, with 11 bases between. The DNA of the CDR3 is TGTGCCAGCAGCTCGGGACTCGAAGAGACCCAGTACTTC. This encodes CASSSGLEETQYF.

This chain joins TRBV18 and TRBJ2-2; D might be TRBD2 (6 bases). The CDR3 sequence is 14 residues long. From germline, CDR1 is KGHSH and CDR2 LQKENI. Between the trimmed V and J ends, which lost 5 bases and 6 bases, there was a span of 13 bases. The CDR3: CASSGGAAAGELFF. DNA for the CDR3: TGTGCCAGCTCAGGAGGGGCGGCGGCCGGGGAGCTGTTTTTT.

This clone was seen a few times. The rearrangement joins TRBV5-1 to TRBJ2-6, with D tentatively TRBD1 (5 bases). The CDR3 is made up of 18 amino acids. Germline values: CDR1 SGHRS, CDR2 YFSETQ. V lost 0 bases, J lost 2 bases, and 15 bases lay in between. The CDR3 DNA follows: TGCGCCAGCAGCTTGGTTCCAGGGAAGGGTGCTGGGGCCAACGTCCTGACTTTC. Translated, it gives CASSLVPGKGAGANVLTF.

The chain recombines TRBV5-4 with TRBJ2-1; TRBD2 aligns across 7 bases. Trimming removed 5 bases from V and 7 bases from J; junction bases left unmatched: 15. CDR3 size: 16 residues. In germline, CDR1 is SGHNT, CDR2 YYREEE (reference sequence). DNA of the CDR3: TGTGCCAGCAGTTGGGGGGTGGGAGGGCCGTGGAATGAGCAGTTCTTC. Amino acid sequence: CASSWGVGGPWNEQFF.

The chain combines TRBV6-4 with TRBJ2-2; D is unclear. CDR3 size: 16 residues. Germline CDR1 reads MRHNA; CDR2 reads SNTAGT. V lost 7 bases and J 1 base, leaving 16 bases between the germline ends. CDR3 sequence (DNA): TGTGCCAGCACCCTTAACCCCCCAGGGAACACCGGGGAGCTGTTTTTT. Its protein product is CASTLNPPGNTGELFF.

V usage is TRBV5-1 and J usage is TRBJ2-1; 7 bases match TRBD1. CDR1 and CDR2 from the germline V gene are SGHRS and YFSETQ. Trimming cost V 0 bases and J 7 bases; bases outside gene matches: 10. This CDR3 comprises 16 residues. The CDR3 region has the DNA TGCGCCAGCAGCTTGGCGGCAGGGGGATATTCGAATGAGCAGTTCTTC. Protein: CASSLAAGGYSNEQFF.

The chain links TRBV10-3 to TRBJ2-7, with TRBD2 matching 15 bases. With 6 bases clipped from V and 4 bases from J, the junction kept 4 bases outside the gene matches. Germline lookup yields CDR1 ENHRY and CDR2 SYGVKD. The CDR3 length is 15 residues. The CDR3 coding sequence is TGTGCCATCAGCGAAGGGACTAGCGGGAGGTACGAGCAGTACTTC. Its translation is CAISEGTSGRYEQYF.

The chain joins TRBV5-6 to TRBJ2-5; TRBD2 agrees at 16 bases. CDR3 length: 18 residues. V shed 1 base, J shed 4 bases, and the junction held 7 bases outside the gene matches. Per the germline V gene, CDR1 is SGHDT and CDR2 is YYEEEE. CDR3 nucleotides: TGTGCCAGCAGCTTGTGGGGACTAGCGGGAGGGCCCTCAGAGACCCAGTACTTC. It translates to CASSLWGLAGGPSETQYF.

This chain connects TRBV6-1 to TRBJ2-7; 14 bases align to TRBD2. The V segment lost 2 bases and the J segment 1 base; nucleotides outside the gene matches: 4. The germline CDR1 and CDR2 sequences are MNHNS and SASEGT. The CDR3 has 17 amino acids. The CDR3 loop is CASSEPGLAGVSYEQYF. DNA for the CDR3: TGTGCCAGCAGTGAACCGGGACTAGCGGGAGTGTCCTACGAGCAGTACTTC.

J is TRBJ1-1 and V is TRBV28, with 9 bases fitting TRBD1. The V segment lost 6 bases and the J segment 3 bases; nucleotides outside the gene matches: 8. The CDR3 has 15 residues. CDR1 is MDHEN and CDR2 is SYDVKM in the germline V gene. In nucleotides, the CDR3 is TGTGCCAGCAGACACAGGGGGCGGGTGGACACTGAAGCTTTCTTT. It is translated as CASRHRGRVDTEAFF.

The chain is built from TRBV5-1 and TRBJ2-7; D might be TRBD2 (5 bases). The V end lost 0 bases, the J end lost 0 bases, and 13 bases lay between the germline ends. The CDR3 totals 16 residues. Germline CDR1 is SGHRS and CDR2 is YFSETQ. The CDR3 coding sequence is TGCGCCAGCAGCTTGGCTACTGGAGGAACCTCCTACGAGCAGTACTTC. It encodes CASSLATGGTSYEQYF.

The chain links TRBV11-3 to TRBJ2-5; TRBD2 aligns across 8 bases. V lost 5 bases, J lost 2 bases, and 7 bases stayed unmatched. The CDR3 loop spans 15 amino acids. CDR1 is SGHNT, CDR2 YENEEA, per germline. CDR3 loop: CASSPGLATQETQYF. The DNA of the CDR3 is TGTGCCAGCAGCCCCGGACTAGCTACACAAGAGACCCAGTACTTC.

The chain recombines TRBV6-1 with TRBJ2-7, with 10 bases identical to TRBD2. V trimming: 1 base; J trimming: 2 bases; junction bases outside the gene matches: 14. The CDR3 has 19 residues. Germline CDR1 MNHNS, CDR2 SASEGT. CDR3 in amino acids: CASSEGDRPTSGRAYEQYF. For the CDR3, the DNA is TGTGCCAGCAGTGAAGGAGACAGGCCGACTAGCGGGCGCGCCTACGAGCAGTACTTC.

The chain employs TRBV6-5 and TRBJ2-7; 9 bases agree with TRBD1. The CDR3 length is 16 residues. V dropped 0 bases and J dropped 5; count of bases not matched to a gene: 8. Germline loops: CDR1 MNHEY, CDR2 SVGAGI. This CDR3 reads CASSYSTGTGTDEQYF. CDR3 in DNA: TGTGCCAGCAGTTACTCGACCGGGACAGGGACTGACGAGCAGTACTTC.

The chain links TRBV7-9 to TRBJ1-4; D is ambiguous. The CDR3 has 13 amino acids. Between the trimmed V and J ends, which lost 7 bases and 5 bases, there was a span of 11 bases. Germline CDR1 and CDR2: SEHNR and FQNEAQ (reference sequence). This chain's CDR3 is CASTEQKNEKLFF. The CDR3 DNA reads as TGTGCCAGCACTGAACAGAAGAATGAAAAACTGTTTTTT.

This clone has just a few counts. This sequence joins TRBV29-1 and TRBJ1-1; D is unresolved. This CDR3 comprises 12 residues. Germline-derived CDR1 and CDR2 are SQVTM and ANQGSEA. V shed 7 bases and J shed 0 bases, with 9 bases lying between them. The CDR3 sequence: CSARGLNTEAFF. CDR3 coding DNA: TGCAGCGCCCGCGGATTGAACACTGAAGCTTTCTTT.

The chain carries TRBV6-6 and TRBJ2-7, with TRBD1 identical over 9 bases. Germline lookup yields CDR1 MNHNY and CDR2 SVGAGI (reference sequence). The CDR3 runs 14 residues. The V gene end was trimmed by 11 bases and the J gene end by 3 bases; junction bases not matched to a gene: 11. CDR3 bases: TGTGCCGCCAGGGATGGGACAGGGATCTACGAGCAGTACTTC. This encodes CAARDGTGIYEQYF.

The J gene is TRBJ2-2, the V gene TRBV4-2; 11 positions match TRBD2. The CDR3 loop spans 16 amino acids. The germline V gene encodes CDR1 LGHNA and CDR2 YNFKEQ. V lost 2 bases, J lost 7 bases, and 6 bases stayed unmatched. CDR3 in amino acids: CASSQIEGLAGGELFF. The CDR3 nucleotides are TGTGCCAGCAGCCAAATTGAAGGACTAGCGGGCGGGGAGCTGTTTTTT.

Only one count was recorded for this clone. The chain recombines TRBV10-3 with TRBJ1-1, with TRBD1 matching over 10 bases. V trimming: 11 bases; J trimming: 5 bases; junction bases outside the gene matches: 5. The CDR3 runs 12 residues. Germline V gene data show CDR1 as ENHRY and CDR2 as SYGVKD. CDR3 sequence (DNA): TGTGCCGTAGGACAGGGGGAGACTGAAGCTTTCTTT. Protein product: CAVGQGETEAFF.

The chain carries TRBV27 and TRBJ2-7, with a weak D call TRBD2 (6 bases). The V and J ends lost 5 bases and 4 bases respectively, with 9 bases between them. The CDR3 covers 12 residues. Germline CDR1 and CDR2: MNHEY and SMNVEV (reference sequence). This chain's CDR3 is CASSPGTYEQYF. The CDR3, as DNA: TGTGCCAGCAGTCCGGGGACTTACGAGCAGTACTTC.

The V call is TRBV6-1, the J call TRBJ2-3; no definite D call. Looked up from germline, CDR1 is MNHNS and CDR2 is SASEGT. The CDR3 runs to 15 residues. With 1 base removed from V and 0 bases from J, the gap between germline ends came to 8 bases. The CDR3 DNA reads TGTGCCAGCAGTGAAGGGGCCTTCAGCACAGATACGCAGTATTTT. Its translation is CASSEGAFSTDTQYF.

The CDR3, as DNA: TGTGCCAGCAGCTTTCAGGGCGGGAACGAGCAGTACTTC. Protein product: CASSFQGGNEQYF. The chain is built from TRBV7-3 and TRBJ2-7; weak D call: TRBD2 (6 bases). Germline V gives CDR1 SGHTA, CDR2 FQGTGA. The CDR3 has 13 amino acids. With 3 bases removed from V and 5 bases from J, the gap between germline ends came to 11 bases.